These 10 T cell receptor beta chains share one sample of origin, sequenced in a study of OX40 agonist ivuxolimab in advanced cancers. Repertoires were generated with immunoSEQ multiplex PCR, while TCRdb's copy carries only in-frame clones and drops some. In the table there are 69,000 or so clones, about nine tenths of which are singletons. The material was CD4+ or CD8+ T cells sorted from blood, obtained in a trial of the OX40 agonist ivuxolimab. The receptors here all came from an adult with an advanced solid tumor such as melanoma, head and neck, liver or kidney cancer.

A single count supports this clone. The rearrangement links TRBV5-1 to TRBJ2-5; 9 bases map to TRBD2. J gave up 3 bases and V 4 bases, and 10 bases lay outside the gene matches. CDR1 SGHRS and CDR2 YFSETQ come from the germline V gene. The CDR3 sequence is 16 residues long. The CDR3 here is CASSLNVASGEETQYF. The CDR3 DNA reads TGCGCCAGCAGCCTCAATGTTGCTAGCGGGGAAGAGACCCAGTACTTC.

The chain carries TRBV28 and TRBJ2-3, with D unresolved. The CDR3 covers 13 residues. V was trimmed by 5 bases and J by 2 bases, leaving 8 bases between them. CDR1 and CDR2 (germline): MDHEN, SYDVKM. The CDR3 loop is CASSQDPTDTQYF. The CDR3 coding sequence is TGTGCCAGCAGTCAAGACCCCACAGATACGCAGTATTTT.

CDR3 loop: CASSWTSGGYNEQFF. In DNA, the CDR3 is TGTGCCAGCAGCTGGACTAGCGGGGGTTACAATGAGCAGTTCTTC. The genes are TRBV7-9 and TRBJ2-1, with 13 bases fitting TRBD2. The CDR3 has 15 residues. The germline V gene has CDR1 SEHNR and CDR2 FQNEAQ (reference sequence). V dropped 4 bases and J dropped 4; count of bases not matched to a gene: 1.

The chain joins TRBV7-3 to TRBJ2-3, with 13 bases matching TRBD2. The CDR3 extends over 16 amino acids. The germline V gene encodes CDR1 SGHTA and CDR2 FQGTGA. J lost 1 base, V lost 4 bases, and 2 bases had no gene match. The DNA for the CDR3 is TGTGCCAGCAGCTCTGGGACTAGCGGGGGCACAGATACGCAGTATTTT. Translation: CASSSGTSGGTDTQYF.

This chain connects TRBV6-5 to TRBJ2-7; tentatively, D is TRBD2 (6 bases). This CDR3 has 14 amino acids. Trimming pared 5 bases from V and 7 bases from J, leaving 18 bases between. Looked up from germline, CDR1 is MNHEY and CDR2 is SVGAGI. CDR3 region: CASSRGTNSGEQYF. The CDR3, as DNA: TGTGCCAGCAGTCGCGGGACGAACAGTGGAGAGCAGTACTTC.

The rearrangement links TRBV14 to TRBJ1-1, with D perhaps TRBD1 (6 bases). This CDR3 region has 12 residues. Trimming stripped 4 bases from V and 11 bases from J, with 14 bases between. Germline V gene lookup returns CDR1 SGHDN and CDR2 FVKESK. Written as DNA, the CDR3 is TGTGCCAGCAGCCGGTCACCGGGGGCGGCTTTCTTT. Amino acids: CASSRSPGAAFF.

This chain joins TRBV5-5 and TRBJ2-7; no firm D call. Germline-derived CDR1 and CDR2 are SGHKS and YYEKEE (reference sequence). Trimming took 4 bases from V and 6 from J, leaving 14 bases between them. This CDR3 region has 13 residues. The CDR3 sequence is CASSPPGLGEQYF. DNA of the CDR3: TGTGCCAGCAGCCCCCCGGGCTTGGGCGAGCAGTACTTC.

The genes are TRBV5-6 and TRBJ1-4, with D unresolved. Germline V gene lookup returns CDR1 SGHDT and CDR2 YYEEEE. The V end was cut by 4 bases, the J end by 7 bases, with 17 bases between. The CDR3 runs 15 residues. CDR3 amino acids: CASSPSPGQSEKLFF. CDR3 DNA: TGTGCCAGCAGCCCTAGTCCTGGGCAGAGTGAAAAACTGTTTTTT.

The chain joins TRBV29-1 to TRBJ1-2, with 8 bases fitting TRBD1. The CDR3 runs to 16 residues. Germline V lookup: CDR1 SQVTM, CDR2 ANQGSEA. Trimming cost V 0 bases and J 6 bases; bases outside gene matches: 12. CDR3 amino acids: CSVEEWRGQGNNGYTF. The CDR3 DNA sequence: TGCAGCGTTGAAGAGTGGCGCGGACAGGGAAATAATGGCTACACCTTC.

The chain is built from TRBV5-4 and TRBJ2-2; TRBD1 matches 11 bases. Per germline, CDR1 SGHNT and CDR2 YYREEE (reference sequence). This CDR3 has 16 residues. Trimming cost V 1 base and J 8 bases; bases outside gene matches: 7. CDR3 region: CASSLRGTGGTGELFF. The DNA for the CDR3 is TGTGCCAGCAGCTTGCGGGGGACAGGGGGAACTGGGGAGCTGTTTTTT.